These 9 T cell receptor beta chains were all obtained from the same sample, sequenced in a study of HIV-infected patients and healthy controls. TCRdb reprocessed the 5' RACE reads with MiXCR, giving one entry per CDR3 protein. The data hold about 63,000 distinct CDR3 sequences, with about 16% observed a single time. The sequenced sample was CD4+ T cells from blood. The receptor set was obtained from a human donor in good health.

The chain has TRBV15 and TRBJ2-3, with TRBD2 as a possible D gene (5 bases). This CDR3 is 19 amino acids long. V was clipped by 5 bases and J by 2 bases, with 26 bases between them. Germline-derived CDR1 and CDR2 are LNHNV and YYDKDF (reference sequence). In DNA form, the CDR3 reads TGTGCCACCAGCCTGCGAAATGCGGGCCTACTTCACCTCACAGATACGCAGTATTTT. Residues: CATSLRNAGLLHLTDTQYF.

This clonotype appeared once. V and J are TRBV4-3 and TRBJ1-2, with TRBD1 identical over 9 bases. The CDR3 extends over 16 amino acids. The germline V gene encodes CDR1 LGHNA and CDR2 YSLEER. After removal of 0 bases from V and 0 bases from J, the junction contained 2 bases not matched to a gene. The CDR3 reads CASSQEGTGSNYGYTF. CDR3 bases: TGCGCCAGCAGCCAAGAAGGGACAGGGTCTAACTATGGCTACACCTTC.

The chain employs TRBV20-1 and TRBJ2-2; 13 bases map to TRBD2. The junction had 7 bases not matched to a gene; V was cut back by 6 bases and J by 3 bases. The germline V gene has CDR1 DFQATT and CDR2 SNEGSKA (reference sequence). The CDR3 contains 16 residues. CDR3 nucleotide sequence: TGCAGTGCCCTCAGGACTAGCGGGGGAGACACCGGGGAGCTGTTTTTT. Amino acid sequence: CSALRTSGGDTGELFF.

This clonotype has a handful of counts. The chain is built from TRBV19 and TRBJ2-3; tentative D call: TRBD1 (7 bases). This CDR3 spans 14 amino acids. Trimming removed 6 bases from V and 4 bases from J, with 14 bases in between. CDR1 and CDR2 (germline): LNHDA, SQIVND (reference sequence). The CDR3 DNA sequence: TGTGCCAGTAGCCTGCAGGGGGGCGCAGATACGCAGTATTTT. Its protein product is CASSLQGGADTQYF.

This chain joins TRBV27 and TRBJ1-5; weak D call: TRBD1 (5 bases). The CDR3 totals 15 residues. V was shortened by 4 bases and J by 8 bases, with 18 bases between the two germline ends. In germline, CDR1 is MNHEY, CDR2 SMNVEV (reference sequence). As DNA, the CDR3 is TGTGCCAGCAGTTCGGCGGGTGGTAGAGGGGAGCCCCAGCATTTT. Translated, it gives CASSSAGGRGEPQHF.

This clonotype was counted a few times. The V call is TRBV12-3 or TRBV12-4, the J call TRBJ1-4; D unclear. The ends were cut back, 6 bases at V and 7 bases at J, with 9 bases in the middle. The CDR3 runs 12 residues. The CDR3 reads CASSFYTEKLFF. The CDR3 DNA sequence: TGTGCCAGCAGCTTCTACACTGAAAAACTGTTTTTT.

The chain carries TRBV5-1 and TRBJ2-7; TRBD2 is a possible D gene (6 bases). Germline values: CDR1 SGHRS, CDR2 YFSETQ. This CDR3 is built from 15 residues. V was clipped by 6 bases and J by 6 bases, with 22 bases between them. Here the CDR3 reads CASTVSGGGPSEQYF. CDR3 coding DNA: TGCGCCAGCACCGTCTCGGGCGGAGGGCCTAGCGAGCAGTACTTC.

This clonotype was observed at least ten times. This chain uses TRBV12-3 or TRBV12-4 with TRBJ2-3; the D gene is possibly TRBD2 (6 bases). The CDR3 runs to 15 residues. V was cut by 1 base and J by 0 bases, with 8 bases left in between. CDR3 loop: CASSLGSGSTDTQYF. In DNA form, the CDR3 reads TGTGCCAGCAGTTTAGGGAGCGGGAGCACAGATACGCAGTATTTT.

The chain carries TRBV20-1 and TRBJ2-1; 12 bases map to TRBD2. Germline lookup yields CDR1 DFQATT and CDR2 SNEGSKA (reference sequence). The J segment lost 3 bases and the V segment lost 6 bases, leaving 3 bases of the junction unmatched. The CDR3 covers 14 residues. The DNA for the CDR3 is TGCAGTGCCGCACTAGCGGGAGGCTACAATGAGCAGTTCTTC. Its translation is CSAALAGGYNEQFF.